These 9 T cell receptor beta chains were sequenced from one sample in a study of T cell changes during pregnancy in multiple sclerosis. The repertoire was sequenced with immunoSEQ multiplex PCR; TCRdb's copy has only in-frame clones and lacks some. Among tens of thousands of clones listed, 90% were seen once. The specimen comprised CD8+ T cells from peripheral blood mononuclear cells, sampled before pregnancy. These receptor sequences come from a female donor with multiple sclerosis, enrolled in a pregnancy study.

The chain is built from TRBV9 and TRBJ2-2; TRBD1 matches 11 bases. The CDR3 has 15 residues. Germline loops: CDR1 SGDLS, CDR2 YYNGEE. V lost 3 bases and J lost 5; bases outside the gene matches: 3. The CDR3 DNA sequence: TGTGCCAGCAGCGATTGGGACAGGGGGACCGGGGAGCTGTTTTTT. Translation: CASSDWDRGTGELFF.

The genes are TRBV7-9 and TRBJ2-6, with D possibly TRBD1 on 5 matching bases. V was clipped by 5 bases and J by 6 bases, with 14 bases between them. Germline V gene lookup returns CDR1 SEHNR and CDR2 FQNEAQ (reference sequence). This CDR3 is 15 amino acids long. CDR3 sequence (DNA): TGTGCCAGCAGCGCCCCTTTAGGGGTGGCCAACGTCCTGACTTTC. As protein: CASSAPLGVANVLTF.

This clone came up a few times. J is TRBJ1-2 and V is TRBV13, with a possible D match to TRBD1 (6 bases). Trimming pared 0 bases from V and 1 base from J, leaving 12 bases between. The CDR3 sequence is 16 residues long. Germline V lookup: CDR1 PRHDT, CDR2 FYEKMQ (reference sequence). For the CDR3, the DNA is TGTGCCAGCAGCTTAGGCGGACAGCCTCGTAACTATGGCTACACCTTC. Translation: CASSLGGQPRNYGYTF.

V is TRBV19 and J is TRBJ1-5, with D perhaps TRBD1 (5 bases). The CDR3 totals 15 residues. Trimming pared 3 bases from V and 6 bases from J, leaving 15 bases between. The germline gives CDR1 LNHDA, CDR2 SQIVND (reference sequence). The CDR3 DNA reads TGTGCCAGTAGTATGTACGGGCTTAGGGGTCAGCCCCAGCATTTT. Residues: CASSMYGLRGQPQHF.

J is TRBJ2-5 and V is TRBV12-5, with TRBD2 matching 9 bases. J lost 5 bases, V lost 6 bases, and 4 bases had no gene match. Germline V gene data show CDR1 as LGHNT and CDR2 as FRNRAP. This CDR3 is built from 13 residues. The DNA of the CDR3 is TGTGCTAGTGGGTTAGCGGGGGTGGAGACCCAGTACTTC. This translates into CASGLAGVETQYF.

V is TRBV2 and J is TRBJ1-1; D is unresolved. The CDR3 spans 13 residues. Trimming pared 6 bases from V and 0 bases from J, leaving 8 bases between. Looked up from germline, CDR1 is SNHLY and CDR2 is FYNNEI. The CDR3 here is CASSHGLNTEAFF. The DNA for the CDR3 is TGTGCCAGCAGCCACGGGTTGAACACTGAAGCTTTCTTT.

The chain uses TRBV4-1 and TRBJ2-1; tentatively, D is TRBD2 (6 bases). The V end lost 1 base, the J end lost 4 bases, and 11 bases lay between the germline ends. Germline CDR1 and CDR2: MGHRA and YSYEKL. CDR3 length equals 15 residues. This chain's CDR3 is CASSQVAGGYNEQFF. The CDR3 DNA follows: TGCGCCAGCAGCCAAGTCGCTGGGGGGTACAATGAGCAGTTCTTC.

The CDR3 is CASSPGPGLVTDTQYF. CDR3 DNA sequence: TGTGCCAGTAGTCCAGGCCCCGGACTAGTTACGGATACGCAGTATTTT. J is TRBJ2-3 and V is TRBV19; 7 bases are shared with TRBD2. CDR1 and CDR2 from the germline V gene are LNHDA and SQIVND (reference sequence). After removal of 5 bases from V and 6 bases from J, the junction contained 14 bases not matched to a gene. The CDR3 extends over 16 amino acids.

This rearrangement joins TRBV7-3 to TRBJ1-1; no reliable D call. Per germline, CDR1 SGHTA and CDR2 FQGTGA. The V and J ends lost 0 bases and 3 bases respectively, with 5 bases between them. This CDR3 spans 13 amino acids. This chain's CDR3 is CASSLTPDTEAFF. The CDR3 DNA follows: TGTGCCAGCAGCTTAACTCCGGACACTGAAGCTTTCTTT. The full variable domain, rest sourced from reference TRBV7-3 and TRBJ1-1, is GAGVSQTPSNKVTEKGKYVELRCDPISGHTALYWYRQSLGQGPEFLIYFQGTGAADDSGLPNDRFFAVRPEGSVSTLKIQRTERGDSAVYLCASSLTPDTEAFFGQGTRLTVV.